In its sample, the clone carrying this T cell receptor beta chain was seen once. The CDR3 is made up of 16 amino acids. Germline CDR1 is KGHSH and CDR2 is LQKENI. Trimming left V 5 bases short and J 0 bases short, with 13 bases between. This specimen comes from a study of blood T cell repertoires in COVID-19. The overall study: From T cells, B-cell-depleted T cells, or PBMCs came the material, which was cDNA or gDNA.

Measured with immunoSEQ multiplex PCR; TCRdb has only the in-frame clones, and not every one. The sample consists of tens of thousands of clones, approximately 80% of them appearing once. Sequenced sample: peripheral blood. The rearrangement uses TRBV18 and TRBJ2-2; maybe TRBD2 (5 bases). The source is a man aged 55-75 years with acute or convalescent COVID-19. The CDR3 bases are TGTGCCAGCTCAGCCTTCACCGGGGCGAACACCGGGGAGCTGTTTTTT. Its translation: CASSAFTGANTGELFF.